These 3 T cell receptor beta chains were all obtained from the same sample, sequenced in a study of patients and donors after allogeneic stem cell transplantation. TCRdb processed the RT-PCR reads anew with MiXCR; each CDR3 protein has one entry. This table has 920,000 or so distinct CDR3 sequences, more than 15% appearing once. Sequenced: blood, either unsorted or a sorted T cell fraction (not recorded which). Every receptor here comes from a human donor who was either an allogeneic HSCT recipient or a stem cell or donor lymphocyte infusion donor (not recorded which). It is not recorded whose cells these are; they may come from a transplant donor.

The table lists this clonotype with a few counts. The chain carries TRBV14 and TRBJ2-6, with 7 bases matching TRBD1. The V and J ends lost 8 bases and 1 base, in that order; junction bases with no gene match: 11. Per germline, CDR1 SGHDN and CDR2 FVKESK. The CDR3 is made up of 17 amino acids. DNA for the CDR3: TGTGCCAGCCCCTCCCGCGACAGGGTGTCTGGGGCCAACGTCCTGACTTTC. It yields the protein CASPSRDRVSGANVLTF.

The chain joins TRBV20-1 to TRBJ1-4, with TRBD1 matching over 9 bases. The CDR3 is made up of 16 amino acids. The junction had 5 bases not matched to a gene; V was cut back by 1 base and J by 2 bases. Germline V CDR1 and CDR2: DFQATT, SNEGSKA (reference sequence). The CDR3 DNA sequence: TGCAGTGCTAGAGGGGACAGGGAGGTGACTAATGAAAAACTGTTTTTT. Protein sequence: CSARGDREVTNEKLFF.

This clonotype was counted between two and nine times. The rearrangement joins TRBV25-1 to TRBJ1-2, with D possibly matching TRBD1 (5 bases). Per germline, CDR1 MGHDK and CDR2 SYGVNS. V was cut by 3 bases and J by 4 bases, with 9 bases left in between. The CDR3 contains 13 residues. The CDR3 DNA sequence: TGTGCCAGCAGTGAGCCAGGGATCTATGGCTACACCTTC. Its translation is CASSEPGIYGYTF.